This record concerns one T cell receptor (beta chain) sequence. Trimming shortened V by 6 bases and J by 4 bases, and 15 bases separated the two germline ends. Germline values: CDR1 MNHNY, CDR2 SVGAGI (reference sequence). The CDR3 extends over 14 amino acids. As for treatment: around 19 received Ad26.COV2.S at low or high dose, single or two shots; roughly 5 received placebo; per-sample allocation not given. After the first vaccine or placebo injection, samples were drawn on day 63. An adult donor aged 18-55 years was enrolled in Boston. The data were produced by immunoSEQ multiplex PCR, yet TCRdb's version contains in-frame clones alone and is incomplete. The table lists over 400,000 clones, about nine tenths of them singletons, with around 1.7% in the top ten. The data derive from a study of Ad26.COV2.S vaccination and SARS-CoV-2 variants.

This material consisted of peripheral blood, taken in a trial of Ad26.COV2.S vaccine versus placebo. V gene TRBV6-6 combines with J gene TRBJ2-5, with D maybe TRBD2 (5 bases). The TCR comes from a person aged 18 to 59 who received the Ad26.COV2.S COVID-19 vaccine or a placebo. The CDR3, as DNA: TGTGCCAGCAGCCCTCGCCGGGGTTCAGAGACCCAGTACTTC. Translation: CASSPRRGSETQYF.